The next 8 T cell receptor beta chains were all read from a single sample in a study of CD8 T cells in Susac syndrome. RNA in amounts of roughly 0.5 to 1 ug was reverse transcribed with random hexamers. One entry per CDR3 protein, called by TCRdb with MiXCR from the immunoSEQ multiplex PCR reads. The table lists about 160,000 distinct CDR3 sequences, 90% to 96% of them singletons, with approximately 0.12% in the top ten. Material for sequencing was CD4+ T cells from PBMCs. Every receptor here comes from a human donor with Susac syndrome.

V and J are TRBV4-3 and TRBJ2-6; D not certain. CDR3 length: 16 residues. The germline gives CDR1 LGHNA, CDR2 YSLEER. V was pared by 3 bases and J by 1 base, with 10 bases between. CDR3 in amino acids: CASSHPNLSGANVLTF. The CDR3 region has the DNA TGCGCCAGCAGCCACCCAAACTTATCTGGGGCCAACGTCCTGACTTTC.

The CDR3 loop is CASSYSGGALSYGYTF. DNA of the CDR3: TGTGCCAGCAGTTACTCGGGGGGGGCTCTTAGCTATGGCTACACCTTC. The chain uses TRBV6-5 and TRBJ1-2; D is possibly TRBD1 (6 bases). Germline V gene sequence: CDR1 MNHEY, CDR2 SVGAGI. The CDR3 runs to 16 residues. V was clipped by 0 bases and J by 4 bases, with 15 bases between them.

The CDR3 spells CASSSAGANVLTF. For the CDR3, the DNA is TGTGCCAGCAGTTCGGCCGGGGCCAACGTCCTGACTTTC. The chain links TRBV7-9 to TRBJ2-6; no definite D call. Germline-derived CDR1 and CDR2 are SEHNR and FQNEAQ (reference sequence). The length of the CDR3 is 13 residues. Trimming took off 6 bases at V and 4 bases at J, with 7 bases between the two ends.

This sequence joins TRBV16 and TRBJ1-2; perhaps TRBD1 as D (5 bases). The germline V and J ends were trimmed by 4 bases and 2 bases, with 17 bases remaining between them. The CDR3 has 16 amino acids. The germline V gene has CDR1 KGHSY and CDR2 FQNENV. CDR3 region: CASSPITRPGNYGYTF. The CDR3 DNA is TGTGCCAGCAGCCCAATCACCCGGCCAGGGAACTATGGCTACACCTTC.

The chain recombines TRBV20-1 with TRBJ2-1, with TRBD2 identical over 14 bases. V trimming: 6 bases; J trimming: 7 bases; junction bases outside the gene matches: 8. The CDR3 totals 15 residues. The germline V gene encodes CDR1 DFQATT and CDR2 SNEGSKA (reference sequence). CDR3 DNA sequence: TGCAGTGCGGAGTCCGGGACTAGCGGGAGAAATGAGCAGTTCTTC. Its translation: CSAESGTSGRNEQFF.

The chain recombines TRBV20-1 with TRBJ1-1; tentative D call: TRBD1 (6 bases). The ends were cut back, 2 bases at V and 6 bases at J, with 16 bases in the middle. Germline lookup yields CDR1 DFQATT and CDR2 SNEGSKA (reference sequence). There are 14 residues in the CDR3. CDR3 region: CSARKSGAGAEAFF. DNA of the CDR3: TGCAGTGCTAGAAAGTCGGGGGCCGGGGCTGAAGCTTTCTTT.

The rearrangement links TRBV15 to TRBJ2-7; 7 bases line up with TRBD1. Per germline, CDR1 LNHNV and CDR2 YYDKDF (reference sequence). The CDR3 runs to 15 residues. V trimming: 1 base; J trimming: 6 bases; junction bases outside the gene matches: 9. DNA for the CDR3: TGTGCCACCAGCAGAGTCTCCGGGACAGCCGGCGAGCAGTACTTC. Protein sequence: CATSRVSGTAGEQYF.

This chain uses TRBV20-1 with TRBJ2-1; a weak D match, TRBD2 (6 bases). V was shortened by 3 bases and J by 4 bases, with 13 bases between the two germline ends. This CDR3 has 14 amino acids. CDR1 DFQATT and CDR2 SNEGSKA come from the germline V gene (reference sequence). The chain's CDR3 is CSARVELAYNEQFF. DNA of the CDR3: TGCAGTGCTAGGGTAGAACTAGCTTACAATGAGCAGTTCTTC.